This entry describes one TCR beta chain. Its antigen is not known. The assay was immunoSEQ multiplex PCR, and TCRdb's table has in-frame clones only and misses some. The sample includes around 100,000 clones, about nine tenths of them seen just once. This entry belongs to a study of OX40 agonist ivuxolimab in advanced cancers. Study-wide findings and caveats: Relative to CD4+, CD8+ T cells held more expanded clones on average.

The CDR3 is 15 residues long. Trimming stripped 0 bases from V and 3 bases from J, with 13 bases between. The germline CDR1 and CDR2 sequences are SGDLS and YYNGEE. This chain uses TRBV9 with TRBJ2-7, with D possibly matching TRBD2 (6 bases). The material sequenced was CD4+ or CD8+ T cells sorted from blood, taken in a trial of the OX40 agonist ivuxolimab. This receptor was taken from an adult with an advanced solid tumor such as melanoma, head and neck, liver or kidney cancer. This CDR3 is CASSVEPGDSYEQYF. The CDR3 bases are TGTGCCAGCAGCGTAGAACCGGGAGATAGCTACGAGCAGTACTTC. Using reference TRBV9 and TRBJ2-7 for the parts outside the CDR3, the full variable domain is DSGVTQTPKHLITATGQRVTLRCSPRSGDLSVYWYQQSLDQGLQFLIQYYNGEERAKGNILERFSAQQFPDLHSELNLSSLELGDSALYFCASSVEPGDSYEQYFGPGTRLTVT.